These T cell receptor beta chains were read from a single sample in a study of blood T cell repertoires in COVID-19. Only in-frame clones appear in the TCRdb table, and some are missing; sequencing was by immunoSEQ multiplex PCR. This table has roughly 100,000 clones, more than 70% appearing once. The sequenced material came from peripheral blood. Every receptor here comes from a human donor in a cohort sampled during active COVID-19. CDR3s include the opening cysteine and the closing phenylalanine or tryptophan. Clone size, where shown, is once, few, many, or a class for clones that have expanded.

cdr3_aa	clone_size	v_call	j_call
CSASDPSGGAAYNEQFF	few	TRBV20-1	TRBJ2-1
CASSQDKEREVTEAFF	-	TRBV4-1	TRBJ1-1
CASSLALAGEYEQYF	-	TRBV5-1	TRBJ2-7
CASSPEYSTDTQYF	-	TRBV11-2	TRBJ2-3
CASSVAPGGSDTDTQYF	-	TRBV9	TRBJ2-3
CASSFGGNTEAFF	-	TRBV12-3/TRBV12-4	TRBJ1-1
CASSFRQGGETQYF	once	TRBV5-1	TRBJ2-5
CASSRRGGPENTIYF	-	TRBV19	TRBJ1-3
CASSLRQSGGYTF	-	TRBV5-6	TRBJ1-2
CAWSTGGADTQYF	-	TRBV30	TRBJ2-3
CASSWGRLNTEAFF	-	TRBV7-6	TRBJ1-1
CSVQARQGGLNEQFF	-	TRBV29-1	TRBJ2-1
CASSIRGGLLNEQFF	-	TRBV19	TRBJ2-1
CASLSAGVAGEQFF	-	TRBV28	TRBJ2-1
CASSPGLAGTLGETQYF	-	TRBV5-1	TRBJ2-5
CASSQGGFRALHF	-	TRBV3-1/TRBV3-2	TRBJ1-6
CASSRQNFYEQYF	-	TRBV7-8	TRBJ2-7
CASSLDETGELFF	-	TRBV11-3	TRBJ2-2
CASSFGRGRNQPQHF	-	TRBV11-2	TRBJ1-5
CASKRSGSITYEQYF	-	TRBV5-4	TRBJ2-7
CASSLRQGPNEKLFF	-	TRBV27	TRBJ1-4
CASSPGTGAGYGYTF	once	TRBV19	TRBJ1-2
CASSFRQLNTEAFF	-	TRBV7-9	TRBJ1-1
CAWSPGWVANYGYTF	-	TRBV30	TRBJ1-2
CASSSRQGPYYGYTF	once	TRBV5-1	TRBJ1-2
CASRSGTGVLELFF	-	TRBV28	TRBJ1-4
CARSLQGDEQYF	-	TRBV5-3	TRBJ2-7
CASSFLRDLNTEAFF	once	TRBV7-9	TRBJ1-1
CASSQGGGYEQYF	-	TRBV6-4	TRBJ2-7
CASSSLTGDTEAFF	-	TRBV18	TRBJ1-1
CASSWPGADTQYF	-	TRBV5-1	TRBJ2-3
CASSIQDRINEKLFF	few	TRBV19	TRBJ1-4
CASSQGGLARETQYF	-	TRBV3-1/TRBV3-2	TRBJ2-5
CANDRAAYEQYF	-	TRBV6-4	TRBJ2-7
CASSYSGQPSTDTQYF	once	TRBV6-5	TRBJ2-3
CSVEDGGVYEQYF	-	TRBV29-1	TRBJ2-7